One sample yielded the 28 T cell receptor beta chains listed below, sequenced in a study of T cell repertoires in cytomegalovirus infection. In TCRdb, the reads were re-called with MiXCR into one record per CDR3 protein. This table holds approximately 200,000 distinct CDR3 sequences, over 20% found once. The sample comprised CD8+ T cells from PBMCs. These receptors were taken from a human donor in good health (CMV status not recorded). Some clones in this sample may be carry-over from other donors' samples.

This clonotype has just a few counts. The V gene is TRBV5-4, the J gene TRBJ1-1, with TRBD1 as a possible D gene (5 bases). Trimming pared 5 bases from V and 7 bases from J, leaving 9 bases between. The CDR3 length is 11 residues. CDR1 is SGHNT, CDR2 YYREEE, per germline (reference sequence). The CDR3: CASRLQGEAFF. The CDR3, as DNA: TGTGCCAGCAGGCTCCAGGGTGAAGCTTTCTTT.

This clonotype has only a few counts. The chain links TRBV7-6 to TRBJ1-2; perhaps TRBD1 as D (6 bases). V was trimmed by 4 bases and J by 7 bases, leaving 13 bases between them. Germline CDR1 reads SGHVS; CDR2 reads FNYEAQ. The CDR3 has 13 amino acids. CDR3 sequence (DNA): TGTGCCAGCAGCTCGGGACACCCGATTGGCTACACCTTC. Protein sequence: CASSSGHPIGYTF.

The J gene is TRBJ2-6, the V gene TRBV19, with D hard to call. The V gene lost 3 bases and the J gene lost 0 bases, with 6 bases spanning the gap. Germline CDR1 LNHDA, CDR2 SQIVND (reference sequence). CDR3 length: 15 amino acids. The chain's CDR3 is CASSIWTSGANVLTF. The CDR3 bases are TGTGCCAGTAGTATCTGGACCTCTGGGGCCAACGTCCTGACTTTC. Looking up the rest from reference TRBV19 and TRBJ2-6 gives the full variable domain: DGGITQSPKYLFRKEGQNVTLSCEQNLNHDAMYWYRQDPGQGLRLIYYSQIVNDFQKGDIAEGYSVSREKKESFPLTVTSAQKNPTAFYLCASSIWTSGANVLTFGAGSRLTVL.

The chain is built from TRBV28 and TRBJ2-7, with D perhaps TRBD2 (5 bases). The germline V gene encodes CDR1 MDHEN and CDR2 SYDVKM. CDR3 length: 13 amino acids. The CDR3: CASVEGLSYEQYF. The CDR3 nucleotides are TGTGCAAGCGTCGAGGGTCTCTCCTACGAGCAGTACTTC.

The V gene is TRBV6-2 or TRBV6-3, the J gene TRBJ2-1; the match to TRBD2 covers 7 bases. The germline gives CDR1 MNHEY, CDR2 SVGEGT. This CDR3 has 16 amino acids. With 0 bases clipped from V and 3 bases from J, the junction kept 5 bases outside the gene matches. The CDR3, as DNA: TGTGCCAGCAGTTACTCGATAATAGCGGGCTACAATGAGCAGTTCTTC. Amino acids: CASSYSIIAGYNEQFF.

About this clonotype: This sequence may be a read error, since a much larger clone differs from it by one base. The V and J genes are TRBV7-9 and TRBJ1-1; D possibly corresponds to TRBD1 (6 bases). Germline V gene lookup returns CDR1 SEHNR and CDR2 FQNEAQ (reference sequence). Trimming stripped 4 bases from V and 0 bases from J, with 9 bases between. The CDR3 is 14 amino acids. DNA of the CDR3: TGTGCCAGCAGCTCCGGGACACTGAACACTGAAGCTTTCTTT. As protein: CASSSGTLNTEAFF. Based on the CDR3 plus reference TRBV7-9 and TRBJ1-1, the full variable domain is DTGVSQNPRHKITKRGQNVTFRCDPISEHNRLYWYRQTLGQGPEFLTYFQNEAQLEKSRLLSDRFSAERPKGSFSTLEIQRTEQGDSAMYLCASSSGTLNTEAFFGQGTRLTVV.

Notes on this clonotype: Being one base from a much bigger clone, this may be a read error. The rearrangement joins TRBV20-1 to TRBJ1-2, with 9 positions matching TRBD1. V was pared by 8 bases and J by 2 bases, with 9 bases of the junction left unmatched. The CDR3 extends over 14 amino acids. In germline, CDR1 is DFQATT, CDR2 SNEGSKA (reference sequence). The CDR3 sequence is CSPHSGQGNYGYTF. The CDR3 DNA reads TGCAGTCCCCACTCTGGACAGGGGAACTATGGCTACACCTTC.

This clonotype showed up many times. This chain connects TRBV7-2 to TRBJ1-2; 11 bases fit TRBD1. This CDR3 contains 14 residues. V was clipped by 5 bases and J by 6 bases; unmatched bases: 5. The V gene's germline CDR1 is SGHTA and CDR2 FQGNSA. Here the CDR3 reads CASSLGQGADGYTF. The CDR3 DNA sequence: TGTGCCAGCAGCCTAGGACAGGGGGCTGATGGCTACACCTTC.

In its sample, this clonotype was seen a few times. The chain couples TRBV29-1 to TRBJ1-1; D gene ambiguous. CDR1 is SQVTM and CDR2 is ANQGSEA in the germline V gene. The CDR3 runs to 12 residues. The V gene lost 3 bases and the J gene lost 1 base, with 6 bases spanning the gap. In nucleotides, the CDR3 is TGCAGCGTTGACCCTACGAACACTGAAGCTTTCTTT. Translating it yields CSVDPTNTEAFF.

This clonotype showed up many times. This rearrangement joins TRBV7-2 to TRBJ2-3; D is perhaps TRBD1 or TRBD2 (5 bases each). The CDR3 totals 16 residues. Deletions cut 4 bases from V and 2 bases from J, with 16 bases between. Germline V gene lookup returns CDR1 SGHTA and CDR2 FQGNSA. The CDR3 DNA reads TGTGCCAGCAGCTGGGGGAAGTGGGGTTCCACAGATACGCAGTATTTT. The encoded protein is CASSWGKWGSTDTQYF.

There are many counts of this clonotype. The CDR3 coding sequence is TGTGCCAGCAGCTTGGGAGCGGGGGGGCCTTCAGATACGCAGTATTTT. The encoded protein is CASSLGAGGPSDTQYF. The genes are TRBV7-2 and TRBJ2-3; 10 bases map to TRBD2. This CDR3 spans 16 amino acids. The V gene end was trimmed by 3 bases and the J gene end by 4 bases; junction bases not matched to a gene: 7. Germline values: CDR1 SGHTA, CDR2 FQGNSA. Filled out from reference TRBV7-2 and TRBJ2-3, the complete variable domain reads GAGVSQSPSNKVTEKGKDVELRCDPISGHTALYWYRQSLGQGLEFLIYFQGNSAPDKSGLPSDRFSAERTGGSVSTLTIQRTQQEDSAVYLCASSLGAGGPSDTQYFGPGTRLTVL.

This clonotype was observed many times. The V call is TRBV7-8, the J call TRBJ2-3; 7 bases are shared with TRBD2. Germline V gene data show CDR1 as SGHVS and CDR2 as FQNEAQ. The CDR3 runs 16 residues. Trimming cost V 0 bases and J 2 bases; bases outside gene matches: 5. The CDR3 loop is CASSLAPSGDTDTQYF. In nucleotides, the CDR3 is TGTGCCAGCAGCTTAGCGCCTAGCGGCGACACAGATACGCAGTATTTT.

This clonotype was seen only a few times. The genes are TRBV4-1 and TRBJ2-7; tentatively, D is TRBD1 (6 bases). Germline CDR1 and CDR2: MGHRA and YSYEKL. The CDR3 length is 14 residues. Trimming removed 1 base at V and 2 bases at J, with 9 bases between. CDR3 loop: CASSQGQDPYEQYF. The CDR3 DNA is TGCGCCAGCAGCCAAGGACAGGACCCCTACGAGCAGTACTTC.

This clonotype has a count of ten or more. The V call is TRBV7-2, the J call TRBJ1-1; 9 bases line up with TRBD1. J gave up 5 bases and V 1 base, and 5 bases lay outside the gene matches. CDR1 and CDR2 from the germline V gene are SGHTA and FQGNSA. The length of the CDR3 is 15 residues. The chain's CDR3 is CASSLGGQGRTEAFF. In nucleotides, the CDR3 is TGTGCCAGCAGCTTAGGAGGACAGGGGAGAACTGAAGCTTTCTTT.

This chain joins TRBV20-1 and TRBJ2-1; 11 nucleotides match TRBD2. Trimming at V came to 6 bases and at J to 9 bases, leaving 7 bases not matched to a gene. The germline CDR1 and CDR2 sequences are DFQATT and SNEGSKA (reference sequence). The CDR3 length is 13 residues. The CDR3 bases are TGCAGTGCCGGTAGCGGGGGGGCGAGTGAGCAGTTCTTC. It encodes CSAGSGGASEQFF.

This clonotype was recorded at least ten times. The chain joins TRBV7-2 to TRBJ2-1; 12 nucleotides align to TRBD2. V gave up 3 bases and J gave up 0 bases; unmatched junction bases: 6. This CDR3 region has 18 residues. Germline CDR1 and CDR2: SGHTA and FQGNSA. CDR3 protein: CASSFGLAGPSSYNEQFF. CDR3 bases: TGTGCCAGCAGCTTCGGACTAGCGGGGCCAAGCTCCTACAATGAGCAGTTCTTC. Variable domain in full (rest from reference TRBV7-2 and TRBJ2-1): GAGVSQSPSNKVTEKGKDVELRCDPISGHTALYWYRQSLGQGLEFLIYFQGNSAPDKSGLPSDRFSAERTGGSVSTLTIQRTQQEDSAVYLCASSFGLAGPSSYNEQFFGPGTRLTVL.

The rearrangement links TRBV6-2 or TRBV6-3 to TRBJ2-7; 7 bases are shared with TRBD1. Germline-derived CDR1 and CDR2 are MNHEY and SVGEGT. This CDR3 is built from 14 residues. V shed 2 bases and J 4 bases; nucleotides not matched to a gene: 5. The CDR3 loop is CASSYVGTDYEQYF. Written as DNA, the CDR3 is TGTGCCAGCAGTTACGTCGGGACAGATTACGAGCAGTACTTC.

This sequence joins TRBV11-2 and TRBJ2-1; 9 bases line up with TRBD2. The CDR3 contains 16 residues. Per germline, CDR1 SGHAT and CDR2 FQNNGV. J was trimmed by 1 base and V by 1 base; bases with no gene match: 2. Here the CDR3 reads CASSLGAGGSYNEQFF. CDR3 bases: TGTGCCAGCAGCTTAGGAGCGGGGGGTTCCTACAATGAGCAGTTCTTC.

This clonotype was observed a few times. The V and J genes are TRBV28 and TRBJ1-5; 8 bases align to TRBD1. V shed 6 bases and J 7 bases; nucleotides not matched to a gene: 8. This CDR3 region has 14 residues. The germline V gene has CDR1 MDHEN and CDR2 SYDVKM. The CDR3 nucleotides are TGTGCCAGCAGGGAGACAGGGGCCTTGCAGCCCCAGCATTTT. It is translated as CASRETGALQPQHF.

V gene TRBV5-6 combines with J gene TRBJ2-5; D uncertain. The CDR3 length is 13 residues. The V gene's germline CDR1 is SGHDT and CDR2 YYEEEE. V lost 7 bases and J lost 5, with 15 bases in between. The DNA for the CDR3 is TGTGCCAGCCACCGTGGGGTGGGGGAGACCCAGTACTTC. This gives the protein CASHRGVGETQYF.

This clonotype was recorded many times. V and J are TRBV28 and TRBJ2-3; 9 bases map to TRBD2. CDR1 and CDR2 from the germline V gene are MDHEN and SYDVKM. This CDR3 has 17 residues. The V and J ends lost 6 bases and 3 bases, in that order; junction bases with no gene match: 13. The CDR3 loop reads CASSPFPGGGATDTQYF. The DNA for the CDR3 is TGTGCCAGCAGCCCCTTCCCGGGCGGGGGGGCAACAGATACGCAGTATTTT.

Concerning this clonotype: Being one base from a much bigger clone, this may be a read error. The DNA for the CDR3 is TGTGCCAGCAGTTTATCGGGTAGGGGGAATAACTCTGGCTACACCTTC. Translated, it gives CASSLSGRGNNSGYTF. The chain has TRBV27 and TRBJ1-2, with D maybe TRBD1 (6 bases). The CDR3 runs 16 residues. Germline V gives CDR1 MNHEY, CDR2 SMNVEV (reference sequence).

Ten or more counts support this clonotype. The gene calls are TRBV12-3 or TRBV12-4 and TRBJ2-6, with D tentatively TRBD2 (5 bases). The length of the CDR3 is 17 residues. V gave up 5 bases and J gave up 0 bases, with 14 bases separating them. In DNA form, the CDR3 reads TGTGCCAGCAGTCAAGGAGGACTGGGCTCTGGGGCCAACGTCCTGACTTTC. It encodes CASSQGGLGSGANVLTF.

This clonotype was seen ten or more times. The chain uses TRBV2 and TRBJ2-5; 9 nucleotides agree with TRBD1. With V trimmed by 6 bases and J by 5 bases, 13 bases remained unmatched. CDR3 length: 16 residues. Germline V CDR1 and CDR2: SNHLY, FYNNEI. Written as DNA, the CDR3 is TGTGCCAGCAGCGCCTCACAGGGGGCTGGGGAGGAGACCCAGTACTTC. Translated: CASSASQGAGEETQYF.

This clonotype is labeled as medium-sized. V is TRBV6-2 or TRBV6-3 and J is TRBJ2-1; TRBD2 matches at 7 bases. The V and J ends lost 2 bases and 3 bases, in that order; junction bases with no gene match: 10. Germline lookup yields CDR1 MNHEY and CDR2 SVGEGT. The CDR3 extends over 17 amino acids. CDR3 protein: CASSYPLDSGFYNEQFF. In nucleotides, the CDR3 is TGTGCCAGCAGTTACCCCTTGGATAGCGGGTTCTACAATGAGCAGTTCTTC.

This chain's CDR3 is CASSPGVDEAFF. The CDR3 coding sequence is TGTGCCAGCAGCCCCGGAGTAGATGAAGCTTTCTTT. The V gene is TRBV9, the J gene TRBJ1-1; D unclear. Between the trimmed V and J ends, which lost 4 bases and 7 bases, there was a span of 11 bases. This CDR3 contains 12 residues. Germline-derived CDR1 and CDR2 are SGDLS and YYNGEE. The entire variable domain, with the rest obtained from reference TRBV9 and TRBJ1-1, is as follows: DSGVTQTPKHLITATGQRVTLRCSPRSGDLSVYWYQQSLDQGLQFLIQYYNGEERAKGNILERFSAQQFPDLHSELNLSSLELGDSALYFCASSPGVDEAFFGQGTRLTVV.

This chain joins TRBV20-1 and TRBJ1-5; possible D gene TRBD1, 5 bases. The CDR3 length is 14 residues. The V end lost 3 bases, the J end lost 9 bases, and 18 bases lay between the germline ends. Looked up from germline, CDR1 is DFQATT and CDR2 is SNEGSKA (reference sequence). The CDR3 bases are TGCAGTGCTAGCGGGAGCCTCTTTCAGGGGCCCCAGCATTTT. As protein: CSASGSLFQGPQHF.

The rearrangement uses TRBV28 and TRBJ2-3; 8 bases line up with TRBD2. CDR1 MDHEN and CDR2 SYDVKM come from the germline V gene. Unmatched junction bases numbered 10, after V lost 6 bases and J lost 2 bases. The CDR3 spans 16 residues. The CDR3 reads CASSSLAGLATDTQYF. CDR3 sequence (DNA): TGTGCCAGCAGCTCTTTAGCGGGGCTAGCCACAGATACGCAGTATTTT.